This T cell receptor (beta chain) originates from a study of CD8 T cells in ankylosing spondylitis. Via MiXCR, TCRdb re-called the 5' RACE reads, giving one row per CDR3 protein. The profile shows approximately 88,000 distinct CDR3 sequences, roughly 8.8% of them singletons. This CDR3 is built from 13 residues. V was clipped by 8 bases and J by 10 bases, with 15 bases between them. CDR1 and CDR2 (germline): ENHRY, SYGVKD. The origin of this receptor is a male donor with ankylosing spondylitis or in good health (not recorded which). What was sequenced was blood, either unsorted or a sorted T cell fraction (not recorded which). The rearrangement uses TRBV10-3 and TRBJ1-6, with a tentative D call TRBD1 (5 bases). The CDR3: CAIQAGGFSPLHF. CDR3 nucleotide sequence: TGTGCCATCCAGGCTGGGGGGTTCTCACCCCTCCACTTT.